Detailed here is one T cell receptor beta chain. The data stem from a study of blood T cell repertoires in COVID-19. Study in general: Material from acute and convalescent COVID-19 was sourced from the United States, Italy and Spain.

There are 14 residues in the CDR3. J lost 4 bases, V lost 3 bases, and 5 bases had no gene match. CDR1 MNHNS and CDR2 SASEGT come from the germline V gene. Sequencing was performed with immunoSEQ multiplex PCR; in TCRdb, only in-frame clones are kept and a portion is missing. The table includes roughly 200,000 clones, 90% detected once. This rearrangement joins TRBV6-1 to TRBJ2-7; 8 nucleotides agree with TRBD1. Sequences were obtained from peripheral blood. The clonotype comes from a man between 45 and 60 years old with acute or convalescent COVID-19. As DNA, the CDR3 is TGTGCCAGCAGTGACAGGGGGCAAGGGTACGAGCAGTACTTC. It translates to CASSDRGQGYEQYF.